This T cell receptor beta chain was recorded in a study of shared clonotypes between healthy human individuals. Division of CD4+ cells produced a CD45RA+ naive subset and a CD45RA-negative memory subset. The CDR3 contains 14 residues. The germline CDR1 and CDR2 sequences are SGHVS and FQNEAQ. V was clipped by 5 bases and J by 2 bases, with 11 bases between them. The assay was immunoSEQ multiplex PCR, and TCRdb's table has in-frame clones only and misses some. This sample yields under 1,900,000 clones, of which around 98.5% are seen a single time; 0.36% belongs to the top ten. The sequencing input was naive CD4+ T cells sorted from blood. As to subset: CD45RA+ positively selected. J is TRBJ2-3 and V is TRBV7-8; D possibly corresponds to TRBD2 (6 bases). The clonotype originates from a man aged 25 to 45 in good health. In DNA, the CDR3 is TGTGCCAGCAGCGGCCGGGACTTCACAGATACGCAGTATTTT. It codes for CASSGRDFTDTQYF.